The rows below give T cell receptor beta chains drawn from one sample of a study of CD8+CD57+ T cells in acquired aplastic anemia. MiXCR, applied by TCRdb to the reads, yields one record per CDR3 protein. The sample yields under 200,000 distinct CDR3 sequences, less than 60% seen once. Sequenced: sorted CD4+, CD8+, or CD8+CD57+ T cells (not recorded which) from PBMCs. The receptor source for this set is a human donor with aplastic anemia. Both conserved end residues are part of each CDR3. A D gene is named only where the DNA matches it firmly. Where a row states a size, it is once, few, many or the class of an expanded clone; other rows omit it.

clone size	D gene	V gene	CDR3 protein
-	TRBD1	TRBV2	CASHRGLGGNTIYF
-	-	TRBV9	CASSVAGQDTGELFF
many	-	TRBV28	CAIPHVSYGYTF
-	-	TRBV6-6	CASSRQTDTEAFF
-	TRBD1	TRBV24-1	CATSEPTGAPQETQYF
many	-	TRBV5-4	CASSETQYNSPLHF
-	-	TRBV20-1	CSAPGELFF
many	-	TRBV6-5	CASSAVGAEQYF
-	TRBD1	TRBV20-1	CSARRRDSSYEQYF
-	TRBD2	TRBV5-4	CASSLGGVRTSLAETQYF
-	TRBD2	TRBV20-1	CSPKVWTSGRHTGELFF
many	TRBD1	TRBV5-4	CASSLGQGSGTEAFF
-	-	TRBV20-1	CSAPAGVNNQPQHF
many	-	TRBV12-3/TRBV12-4	CASSTTDRDTQYF
many	TRBD2	TRBV24-1	CATSDLIAGENEQFF
many	-	TRBV19	CASSPAGSNQPQHF
-	-	TRBV19	CATLWAGDAFF
-	-	TRBV20-1	CSARRADNSPLHF